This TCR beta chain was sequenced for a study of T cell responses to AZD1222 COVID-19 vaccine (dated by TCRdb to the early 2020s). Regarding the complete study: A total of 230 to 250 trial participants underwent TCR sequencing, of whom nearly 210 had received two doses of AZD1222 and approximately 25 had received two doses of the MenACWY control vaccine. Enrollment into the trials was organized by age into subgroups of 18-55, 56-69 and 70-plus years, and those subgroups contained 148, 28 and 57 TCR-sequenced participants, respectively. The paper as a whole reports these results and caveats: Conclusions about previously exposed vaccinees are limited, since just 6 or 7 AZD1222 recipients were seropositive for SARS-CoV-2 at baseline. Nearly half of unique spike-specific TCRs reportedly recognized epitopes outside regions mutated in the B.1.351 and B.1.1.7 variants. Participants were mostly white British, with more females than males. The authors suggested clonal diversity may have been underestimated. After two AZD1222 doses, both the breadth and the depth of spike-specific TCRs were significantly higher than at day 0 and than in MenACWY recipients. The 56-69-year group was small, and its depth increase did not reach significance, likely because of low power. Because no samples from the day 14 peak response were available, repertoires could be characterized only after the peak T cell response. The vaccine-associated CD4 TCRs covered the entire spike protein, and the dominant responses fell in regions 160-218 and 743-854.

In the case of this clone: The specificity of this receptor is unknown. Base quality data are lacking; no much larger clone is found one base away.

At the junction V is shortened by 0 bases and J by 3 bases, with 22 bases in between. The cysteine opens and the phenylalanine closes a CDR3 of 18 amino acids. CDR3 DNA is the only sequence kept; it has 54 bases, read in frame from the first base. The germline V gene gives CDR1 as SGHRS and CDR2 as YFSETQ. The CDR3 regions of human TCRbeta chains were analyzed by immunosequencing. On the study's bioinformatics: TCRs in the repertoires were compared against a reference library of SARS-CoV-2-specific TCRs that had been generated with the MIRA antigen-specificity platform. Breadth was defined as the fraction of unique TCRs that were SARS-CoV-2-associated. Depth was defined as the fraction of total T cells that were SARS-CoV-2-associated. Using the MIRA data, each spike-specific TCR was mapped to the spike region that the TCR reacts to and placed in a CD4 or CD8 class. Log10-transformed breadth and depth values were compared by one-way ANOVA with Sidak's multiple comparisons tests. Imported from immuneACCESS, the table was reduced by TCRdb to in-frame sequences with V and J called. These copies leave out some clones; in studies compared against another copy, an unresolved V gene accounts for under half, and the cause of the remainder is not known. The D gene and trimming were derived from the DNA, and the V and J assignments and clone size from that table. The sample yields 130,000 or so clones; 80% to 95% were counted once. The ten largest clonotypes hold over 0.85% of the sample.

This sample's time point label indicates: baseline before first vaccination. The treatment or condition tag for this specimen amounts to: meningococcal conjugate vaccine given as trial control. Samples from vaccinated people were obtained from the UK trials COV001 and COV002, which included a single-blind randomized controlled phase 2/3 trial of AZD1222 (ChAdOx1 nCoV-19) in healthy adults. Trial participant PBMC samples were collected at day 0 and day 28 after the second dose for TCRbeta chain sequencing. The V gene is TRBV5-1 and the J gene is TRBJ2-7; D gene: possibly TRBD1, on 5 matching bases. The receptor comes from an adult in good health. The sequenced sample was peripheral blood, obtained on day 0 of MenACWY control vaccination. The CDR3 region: CASSLEGDRASFGYEQYF. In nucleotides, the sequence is TGCGCCAGCAGCTTGGAAGGGGATCGGGCTTCGTTTGGCTACGAGCAGTACTTC.